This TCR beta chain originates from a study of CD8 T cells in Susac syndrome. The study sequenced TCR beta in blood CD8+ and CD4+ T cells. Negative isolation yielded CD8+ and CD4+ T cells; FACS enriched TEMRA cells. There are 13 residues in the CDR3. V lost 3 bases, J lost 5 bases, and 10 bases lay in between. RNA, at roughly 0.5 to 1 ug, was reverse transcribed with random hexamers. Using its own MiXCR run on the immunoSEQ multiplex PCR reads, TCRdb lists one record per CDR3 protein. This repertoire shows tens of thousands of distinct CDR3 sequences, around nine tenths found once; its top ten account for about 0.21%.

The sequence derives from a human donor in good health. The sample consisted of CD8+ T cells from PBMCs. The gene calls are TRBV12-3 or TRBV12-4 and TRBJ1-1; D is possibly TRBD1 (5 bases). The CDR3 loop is CASSFGGGTEAFF. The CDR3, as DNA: TGTGCCAGCAGTTTCGGGGGTGGTACTGAAGCTTTCTTT.